This T cell receptor (beta chain) was obtained from a study of blood T cell repertoires in COVID-19. Study-level background: Spain, Italy and the United States supplied samples that represented acute and convalescent COVID-19.

Participant-reported clinical history was the basis for cohort assignment. Measured with immunoSEQ multiplex PCR; TCRdb has only the in-frame clones, and not every one. The table lists hundreds of thousands of clones, around 88% of them singletons. The CDR3 sequence is 15 residues long. Germline lookup yields CDR1 MNHEY and CDR2 SVGAGI. The ends lost 5 bases at V and 7 bases at J; junction bases unmatched: 7. Sequencing input: PBMCs or T cells enriched from blood (not recorded which). The V gene is TRBV6-5, the J gene TRBJ1-5, with 11 bases matching TRBD1. The TCR comes from a woman between 40 and 50 years old with acute COVID-19. The CDR3 nucleotides read TGTGCCAGCAGTCCGGGACAGGGGGGTTACCAGCCCCAGCATTTT. This codes for CASSPGQGGYQPQHF.